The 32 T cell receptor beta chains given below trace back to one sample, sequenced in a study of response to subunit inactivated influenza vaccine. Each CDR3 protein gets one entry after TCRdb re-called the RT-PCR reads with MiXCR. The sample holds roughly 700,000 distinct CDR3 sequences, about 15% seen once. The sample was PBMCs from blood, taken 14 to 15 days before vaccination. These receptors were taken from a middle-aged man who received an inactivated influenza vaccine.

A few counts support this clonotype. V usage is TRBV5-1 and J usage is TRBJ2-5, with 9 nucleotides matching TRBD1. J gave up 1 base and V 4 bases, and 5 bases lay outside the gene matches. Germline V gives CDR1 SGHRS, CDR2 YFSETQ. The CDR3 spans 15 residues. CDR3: CASSNAGQGQETQYF. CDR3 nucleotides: TGCGCCAGCAGCAATGCGGGACAGGGCCAAGAGACCCAGTACTTC. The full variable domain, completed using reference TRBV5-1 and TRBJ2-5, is KAGVTQTPRYLIKTRGQQVTLSCSPISGHRSVSWYQQTPGQGLQFLFEYFSETQRNKGNFPGRFSGRQFSNSRSEMNVSTLELGDSALYLCASSNAGQGQETQYFGPGTRLLVL.

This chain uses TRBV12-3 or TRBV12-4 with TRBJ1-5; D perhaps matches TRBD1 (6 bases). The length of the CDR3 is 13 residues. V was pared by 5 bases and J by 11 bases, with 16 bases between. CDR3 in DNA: TGTGCCAGCAGTCTGGACAGAGAATCAGCCCAGCATTTT. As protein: CASSLDRESAQHF.

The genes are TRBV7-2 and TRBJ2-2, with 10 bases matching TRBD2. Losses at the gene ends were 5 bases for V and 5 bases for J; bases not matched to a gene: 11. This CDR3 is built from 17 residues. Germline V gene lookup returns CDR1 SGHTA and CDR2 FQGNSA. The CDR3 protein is CASSLNSGGPPTGELFF. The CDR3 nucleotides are TGTGCCAGCAGCCTAAATAGCGGGGGGCCGCCTACCGGGGAGCTGTTTTTT.

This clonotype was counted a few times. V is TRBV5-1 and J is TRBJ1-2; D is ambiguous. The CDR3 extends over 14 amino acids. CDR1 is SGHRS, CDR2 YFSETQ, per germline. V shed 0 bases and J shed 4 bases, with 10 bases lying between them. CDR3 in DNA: TGCGCCAGCAGCTTGGGGCAGCTTGGCTATGGCTACACCTTC. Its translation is CASSLGQLGYGYTF.

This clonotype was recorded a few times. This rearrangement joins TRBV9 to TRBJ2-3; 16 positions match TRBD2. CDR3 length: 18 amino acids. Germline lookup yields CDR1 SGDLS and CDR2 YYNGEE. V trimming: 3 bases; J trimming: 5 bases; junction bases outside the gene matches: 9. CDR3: CASSDGTSGRASIDTQYF. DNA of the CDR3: TGTGCCAGCAGCGATGGGACTAGCGGGAGGGCCTCGATAGATACGCAGTATTTT. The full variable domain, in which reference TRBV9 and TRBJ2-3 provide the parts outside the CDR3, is DSGVTQTPKHLITATGQRVTLRCSPRSGDLSVYWYQQSLDQGLQFLIQYYNGEERAKGNILERFSAQQFPDLHSELNLSSLELGDSALYFCASSDGTSGRASIDTQYFGPGTRLTVL.

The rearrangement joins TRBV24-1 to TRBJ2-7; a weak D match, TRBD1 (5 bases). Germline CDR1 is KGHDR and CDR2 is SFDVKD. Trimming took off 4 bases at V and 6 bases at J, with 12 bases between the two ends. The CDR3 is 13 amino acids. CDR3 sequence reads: CATSESGLSEQYF. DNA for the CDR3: TGTGCCACCAGTGAGTCAGGGTTATCCGAGCAGTACTTC.

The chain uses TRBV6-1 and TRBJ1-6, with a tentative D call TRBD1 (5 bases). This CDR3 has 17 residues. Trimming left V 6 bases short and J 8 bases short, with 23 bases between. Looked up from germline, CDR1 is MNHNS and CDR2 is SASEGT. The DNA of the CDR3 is TGTGCCAGCAGCCGTAAATCTCAGGGTCCGGTATATTCACCCCTCCACTTT. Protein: CASSRKSQGPVYSPLHF.

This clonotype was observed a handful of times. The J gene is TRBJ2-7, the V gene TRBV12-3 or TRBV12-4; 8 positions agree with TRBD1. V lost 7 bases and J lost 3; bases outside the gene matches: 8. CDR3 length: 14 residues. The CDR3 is CASKADRGGYEQYF. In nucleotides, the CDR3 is TGTGCCAGCAAAGCAGACAGGGGAGGCTACGAGCAGTACTTC.

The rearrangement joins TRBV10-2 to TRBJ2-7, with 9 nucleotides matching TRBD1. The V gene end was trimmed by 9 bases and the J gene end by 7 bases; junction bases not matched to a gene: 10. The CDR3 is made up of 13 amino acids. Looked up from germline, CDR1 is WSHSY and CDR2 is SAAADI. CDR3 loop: CASWDREVGEQYF. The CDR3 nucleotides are TGCGCCAGTTGGGACAGGGAAGTGGGGGAGCAGTACTTC.

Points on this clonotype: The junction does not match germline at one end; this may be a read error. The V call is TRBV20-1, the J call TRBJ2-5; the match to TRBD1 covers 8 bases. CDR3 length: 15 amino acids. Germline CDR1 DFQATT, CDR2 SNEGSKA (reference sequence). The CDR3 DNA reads TGCAGTGCTACCACGGACAGGGTAAAACAAGAGACCCATTACTTC. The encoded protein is CSATTDRVKQETHYF.

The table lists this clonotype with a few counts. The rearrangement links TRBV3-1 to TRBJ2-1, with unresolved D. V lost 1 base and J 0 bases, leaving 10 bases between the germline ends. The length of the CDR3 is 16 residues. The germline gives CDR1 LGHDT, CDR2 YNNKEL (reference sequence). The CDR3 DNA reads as TGTGCCAGCAGCCAAGCGCAGGAAAGCTCCTACAATGAGCAGTTCTTC. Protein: CASSQAQESSYNEQFF.

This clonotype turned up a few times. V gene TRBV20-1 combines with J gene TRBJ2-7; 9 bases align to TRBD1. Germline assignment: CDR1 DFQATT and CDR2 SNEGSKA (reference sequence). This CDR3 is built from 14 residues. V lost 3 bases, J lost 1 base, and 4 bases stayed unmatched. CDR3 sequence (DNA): TGCAGTGCTAGTATACAGGGGGCTTCCTACGAGCAGTACTTC. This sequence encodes CSASIQGASYEQYF.

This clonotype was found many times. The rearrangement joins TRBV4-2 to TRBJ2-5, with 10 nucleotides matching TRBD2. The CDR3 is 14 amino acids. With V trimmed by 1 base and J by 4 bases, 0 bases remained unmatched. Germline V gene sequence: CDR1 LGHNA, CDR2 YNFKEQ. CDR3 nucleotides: TGTGCCAGCAGCCAAGGGACTAGCGGAGAGACCCAGTACTTC. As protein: CASSQGTSGETQYF.

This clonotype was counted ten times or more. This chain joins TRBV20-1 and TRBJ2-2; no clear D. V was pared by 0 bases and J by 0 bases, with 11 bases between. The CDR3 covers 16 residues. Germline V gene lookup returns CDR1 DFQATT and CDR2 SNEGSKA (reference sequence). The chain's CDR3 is CSARDYDGSNTGELFF. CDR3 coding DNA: TGCAGTGCTAGAGATTATGATGGGTCGAACACCGGGGAGCTGTTTTTT.

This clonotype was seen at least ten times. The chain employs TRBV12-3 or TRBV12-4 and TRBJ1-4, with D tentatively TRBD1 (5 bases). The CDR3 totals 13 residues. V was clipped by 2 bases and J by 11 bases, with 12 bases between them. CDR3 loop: CASSLFREGKLFF. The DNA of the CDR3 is TGTGCCAGCAGTTTATTCCGGGAGGGGAAACTGTTTTTT.

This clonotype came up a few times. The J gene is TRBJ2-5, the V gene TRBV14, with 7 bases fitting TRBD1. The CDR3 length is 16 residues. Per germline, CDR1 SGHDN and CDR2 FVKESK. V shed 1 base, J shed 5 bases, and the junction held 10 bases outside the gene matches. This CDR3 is CASSQGGRGRGETQYF. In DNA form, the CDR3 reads TGTGCCAGCAGCCAAGGCGGAAGGGGGCGAGGGGAGACCCAGTACTTC.

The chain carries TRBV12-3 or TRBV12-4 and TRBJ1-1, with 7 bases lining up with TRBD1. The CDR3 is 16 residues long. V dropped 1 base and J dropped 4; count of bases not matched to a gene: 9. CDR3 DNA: TGTGCCAGCAGTTTAGACTCAGAGGGGGCGGGCACTGAAGCTTTCTTT. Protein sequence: CASSLDSEGAGTEAFF.

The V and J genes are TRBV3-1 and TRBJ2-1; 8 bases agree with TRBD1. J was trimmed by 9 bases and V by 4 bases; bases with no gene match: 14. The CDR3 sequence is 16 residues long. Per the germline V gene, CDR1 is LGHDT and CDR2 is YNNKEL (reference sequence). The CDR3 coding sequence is TGTGCCAGCAGCCTAAACCTAGGGCAGGGGGCGCGTGAGCAGTTCTTC. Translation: CASSLNLGQGAREQFF.

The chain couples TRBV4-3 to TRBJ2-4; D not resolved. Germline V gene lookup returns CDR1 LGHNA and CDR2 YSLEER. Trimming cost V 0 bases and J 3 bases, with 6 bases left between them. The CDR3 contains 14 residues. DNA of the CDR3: TGCGCCAGCAGCCAAGAGTGGGACAAAAACATTCAGTACTTC. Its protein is CASSQEWDKNIQYF.

CDR3 nucleotides: TGCGCCAGCAGCTTTGGGACAGACCCAAATCAGCCCCAGCATTTT. This codes for CASSFGTDPNQPQHF. The chain is built from TRBV5-1 and TRBJ1-5, with 7 bases that match TRBD1. The CDR3 is 15 residues long. From germline, CDR1 is SGHRS and CDR2 YFSETQ. Unmatched junction bases numbered 6, after V lost 2 bases and J lost 4 bases.

The CDR3 nucleotides read TGTGCCAGCAGGTCCTACCTCTCAAGTCAGCCCCAGCATTTT. Encoded protein: CASRSYLSSQPQHF. The V call is TRBV6-2 or TRBV6-3, the J call TRBJ1-5; no clear D. CDR3 length equals 14 residues. Germline CDR1 reads MNHEY; CDR2 reads SVGEGT. V was clipped by 6 bases and J by 6 bases, with 15 bases between them.

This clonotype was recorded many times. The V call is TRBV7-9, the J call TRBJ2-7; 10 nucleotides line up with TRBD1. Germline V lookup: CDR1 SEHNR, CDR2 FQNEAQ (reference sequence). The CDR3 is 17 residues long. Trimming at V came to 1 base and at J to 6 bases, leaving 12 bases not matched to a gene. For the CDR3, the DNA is TGTGCCAGCAGCTTAGGAGATCACTGGGGGACAGGGGCCGAGCAGTACTTC. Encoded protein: CASSLGDHWGTGAEQYF.

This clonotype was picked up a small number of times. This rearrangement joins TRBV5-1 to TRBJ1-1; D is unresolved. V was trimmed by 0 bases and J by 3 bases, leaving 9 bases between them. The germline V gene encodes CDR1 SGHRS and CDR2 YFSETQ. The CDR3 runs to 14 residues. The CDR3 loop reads CASSLGVKDTEAFF. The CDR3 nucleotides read TGCGCCAGCAGCTTGGGGGTGAAGGACACTGAAGCTTTCTTT.

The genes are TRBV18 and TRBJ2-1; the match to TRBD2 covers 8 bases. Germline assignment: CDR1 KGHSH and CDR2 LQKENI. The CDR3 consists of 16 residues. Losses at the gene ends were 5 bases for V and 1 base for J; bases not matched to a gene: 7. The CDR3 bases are TGTGCCAGCTCAACGAGACTAGCGAGATCCTACAATGAGCAGTTCTTC. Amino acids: CASSTRLARSYNEQFF. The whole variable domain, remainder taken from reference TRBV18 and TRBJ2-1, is NAGVMQNPRHLVRRRGQEARLRCSPMKGHSHVYWYRQLPEEGLKFMVYLQKENIIDESGMPKERFSAEFPKEGPSILRIQQVVRGDSAAYFCASSTRLARSYNEQFFGPGTRLTVL.

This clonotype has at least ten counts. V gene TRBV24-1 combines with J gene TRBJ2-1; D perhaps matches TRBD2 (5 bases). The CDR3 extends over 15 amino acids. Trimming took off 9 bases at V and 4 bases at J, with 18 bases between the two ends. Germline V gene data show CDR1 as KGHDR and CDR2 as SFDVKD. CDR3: CATANSEGHYNEQFF. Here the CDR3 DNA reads TGTGCCACCGCCAACTCAGAGGGTCATTACAATGAGCAGTTCTTC.

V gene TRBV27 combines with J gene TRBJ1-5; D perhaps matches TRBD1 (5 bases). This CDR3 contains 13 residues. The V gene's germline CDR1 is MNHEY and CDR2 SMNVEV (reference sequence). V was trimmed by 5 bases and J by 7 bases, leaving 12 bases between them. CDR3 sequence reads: CASSLAGRQPQHF. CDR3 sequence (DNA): TGTGCCAGCAGTCTCGCAGGGAGGCAGCCCCAGCATTTT.

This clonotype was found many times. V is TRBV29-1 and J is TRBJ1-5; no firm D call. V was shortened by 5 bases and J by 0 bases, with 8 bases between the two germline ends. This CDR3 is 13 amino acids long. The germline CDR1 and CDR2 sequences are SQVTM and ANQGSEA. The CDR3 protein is CSVSENSNQPQHF. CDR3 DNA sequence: TGCAGCGTTTCAGAAAATAGCAATCAGCCCCAGCATTTT.

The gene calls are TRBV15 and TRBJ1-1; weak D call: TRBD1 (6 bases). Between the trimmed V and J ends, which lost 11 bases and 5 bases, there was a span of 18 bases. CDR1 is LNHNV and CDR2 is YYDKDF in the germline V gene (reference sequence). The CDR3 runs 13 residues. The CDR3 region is CAYQEQGRTEAFF. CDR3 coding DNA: TGTGCCTACCAAGAGCAGGGGCGTACTGAAGCTTTCTTT.

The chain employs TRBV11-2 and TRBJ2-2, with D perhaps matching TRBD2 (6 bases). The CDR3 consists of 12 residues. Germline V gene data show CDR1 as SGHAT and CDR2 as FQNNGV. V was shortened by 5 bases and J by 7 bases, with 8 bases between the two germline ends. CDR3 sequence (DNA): TGTGCCAGCAGCCGGCGGGGCGGGGAGCTGTTTTTT. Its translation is CASSRRGGELFF.

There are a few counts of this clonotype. CDR3 sequence reads: CSVYQGNLLTF. The CDR3, as DNA: TGCAGCGTTTACCAGGGAAATCTCCTGACTTTC. V usage is TRBV29-1 and J usage is TRBJ2-6; a weak D match, TRBD1 (5 bases). V gave up 5 bases and J gave up 14 bases, with 13 bases separating them. The CDR3 consists of 11 residues. Per germline, CDR1 SQVTM and CDR2 ANQGSEA.

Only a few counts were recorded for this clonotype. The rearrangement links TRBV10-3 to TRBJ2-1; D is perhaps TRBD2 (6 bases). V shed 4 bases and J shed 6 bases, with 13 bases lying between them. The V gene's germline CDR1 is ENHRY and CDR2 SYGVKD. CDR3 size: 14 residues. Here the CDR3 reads CAISGGVMGNEQFF. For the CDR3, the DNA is TGTGCCATCAGTGGGGGGGTAATGGGCAATGAGCAGTTCTTC.

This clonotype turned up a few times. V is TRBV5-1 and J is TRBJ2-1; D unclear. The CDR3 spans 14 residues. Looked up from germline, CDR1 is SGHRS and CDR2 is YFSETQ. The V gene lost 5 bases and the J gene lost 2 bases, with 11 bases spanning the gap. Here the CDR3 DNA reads TGCGCCAGCAGGCGTGAGAGTACCTACAATGAGCAGTTCTTC. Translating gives CASRRESTYNEQFF.